This entry lists 28 T cell receptor beta chains sequenced from one sample in a study of neurological immune-mediated disorders. As for time point: longitudinal time-point 2. One entry per CDR3 protein results from TCRdb running MiXCR on the 5' RACE reads. The sample lists 65,000 to 85,000 distinct CDR3 sequences, approximately 6% occurring once. Sequencing was done on a sample of PBMCs. These receptors all stem from a woman between 55 and 75 years old with multiple sclerosis.

This clonotype was observed many times. The V call is TRBV5-1, the J call TRBJ1-1; 9 bases map to TRBD1. The J segment lost 1 base and the V segment lost 0 bases, leaving 7 bases of the junction unmatched. This CDR3 is 17 amino acids long. Germline values: CDR1 SGHRS, CDR2 YFSETQ. The CDR3 is CASSLEGTGMTNTEAFF. Written as DNA, the CDR3 is TGCGCCAGCAGCTTGGAGGGGACAGGGATGACGAACACTGAAGCTTTCTTT.

There are many counts of this clonotype. This chain links TRBV29-1 with TRBJ2-5; possibly TRBD2 for D (6 bases). The CDR3 has 13 amino acids. V was trimmed by 6 bases and J by 3 bases, leaving 14 bases between them. In germline, CDR1 is SQVTM, CDR2 ANQGSEA. The DNA of the CDR3 is TGCAGCGTCCTTGGAGGGGAGAAAGAGACCCAGTACTTC. Protein product: CSVLGGEKETQYF.

The genes are TRBV7-9 and TRBJ1-5; the match to TRBD1 covers 10 bases. Germline CDR1 and CDR2: SEHNR and FQNEAQ (reference sequence). V was clipped by 4 bases and J by 6 bases; unmatched bases: 6. The CDR3 consists of 15 residues. Here the CDR3 reads CASSSTGGTTQPQHF. CDR3 DNA: TGTGCCAGCAGCTCGACAGGGGGCACAACTCAGCCCCAGCATTTT.

This chain links TRBV20-1 with TRBJ2-7; D is perhaps TRBD2 (6 bases). The V gene lost 3 bases and the J gene lost 6 bases, with 15 bases spanning the gap. Germline V gene data show CDR1 as DFQATT and CDR2 as SNEGSKA (reference sequence). The CDR3 is 13 amino acids. The CDR3 nucleotides are TGCAGTGCTAGTCGGGACTCGGGACCCGAGCAGTACTTC. This gives the protein CSASRDSGPEQYF.

The table lists this clonotype with many counts. The rearrangement uses TRBV3-1 and TRBJ2-3, with no clear D. The CDR3 has 13 residues. In germline, CDR1 is LGHDT, CDR2 YNNKEL (reference sequence). Between the trimmed V and J ends, which lost 2 bases and 4 bases, there was a span of 7 bases. The CDR3 region is CASSQPGPDTQYF. As DNA, the CDR3 is TGTGCCAGCAGCCAACCGGGCCCAGATACGCAGTATTTT.

This clonotype has at least ten counts. The CDR3 loop reads CASSLGMGGVQTQYF. In nucleotides, the CDR3 is TGTGCCAGCAGCTTAGGGATGGGGGGAGTACAGACCCAGTACTTC. This chain links TRBV7-2 with TRBJ2-5; maybe TRBD2 (6 bases). This CDR3 region has 15 residues. Germline CDR1 reads SGHTA; CDR2 reads FQGNSA. V was trimmed by 1 base and J by 6 bases, leaving 15 bases between them.

This clonotype was seen repeatedly, ten times or more. The rearrangement links TRBV28 to TRBJ2-2; D is possibly TRBD1 (6 bases). CDR1 is MDHEN, CDR2 SYDVKM, per germline. V lost 3 bases to trimming and J lost 4 bases, with 21 bases between them. CDR3 length: 18 residues. CDR3 loop: CASSFSWNRVLGTGELFF. DNA of the CDR3: TGTGCCAGCAGTTTCTCCTGGAACAGGGTTCTAGGCACCGGGGAGCTGTTTTTT.

This clonotype was counted ten times or more. The chain employs TRBV5-1 and TRBJ1-1; possible D gene TRBD1, 5 bases. The CDR3 has 17 residues. Per the germline V gene, CDR1 is SGHRS and CDR2 is YFSETQ. V lost 1 base, J lost 1 base, and 17 bases lay in between. The CDR3 DNA follows: TGCGCCAGCAGCTTGACCCAAGTTTCAACAGGGAACACTGAAGCTTTCTTT. Translated: CASSLTQVSTGNTEAFF.

This clonotype was recorded many times. This sequence joins TRBV20-1 and TRBJ1-5, with no clear D. CDR1 DFQATT and CDR2 SNEGSKA come from the germline V gene (reference sequence). The ends were cut back, 3 bases at V and 1 base at J, with 4 bases in the middle. The CDR3 totals 12 residues. The CDR3 nucleotides read TGCAGTGCTAGTGTCAGCAATCAGCCCCAGCATTTT. This encodes CSASVSNQPQHF.

J is TRBJ2-1 and V is TRBV20-1, with 9 bases identical to TRBD1. Germline lookup yields CDR1 DFQATT and CDR2 SNEGSKA (reference sequence). The CDR3 totals 14 residues. CDR3 sequence (DNA): TGCGGGTCCAAAGCGGGACAGGGAGTCAATGAGCAGTTCTTC. Translating gives CGSKAGQGVNEQFF.

This clonotype occurred many times. The CDR3 nucleotides are TGTGCCAGCAGTCTACAGGGGCGTTATGGCTACACCTTC. This gives the protein CASSLQGRYGYTF. The chain joins TRBV12-3 or TRBV12-4 to TRBJ1-2; 7 bases are shared with TRBD1. The CDR3 spans 13 residues. V trimming: 5 bases; J trimming: 5 bases; junction bases outside the gene matches: 5.

This clonotype was seen ten or more times. The chain employs TRBV7-2 and TRBJ1-5; D is undetermined. Germline-derived CDR1 and CDR2 are SGHTA and FQGNSA. The CDR3 is 15 amino acids. The V end lost 5 bases, the J end lost 0 bases, and 11 bases lay between the germline ends. The CDR3 DNA reads as TGTGCCAGCAGCCAAAACATGTATAGCAATCAGCCCCAGCATTTT. The encoded protein is CASSQNMYSNQPQHF.

This clonotype appeared many times. The chain employs TRBV7-2 and TRBJ1-1; D is ambiguous. The length of the CDR3 is 15 residues. CDR1 SGHTA and CDR2 FQGNSA come from the germline V gene. V was clipped by 5 bases and J by 4 bases, with 17 bases between them. CDR3 DNA: TGTGCCAGCAGCGGCCCGGGCCTAGGGCGCACTGAAGCTTTCTTT. Protein product: CASSGPGLGRTEAFF.

Regarding this clonotype: A much larger clone lies one base from this, so it may be a read error. The J gene is TRBJ2-2, the V gene TRBV7-6; D possibly corresponds to TRBD1 (5 bases). The CDR3 spans 15 residues. Germline CDR1 SGHVS, CDR2 FNYEAQ. The CDR3 region is CVSSLAGQNTGELFF. The CDR3 region has the DNA TGTGTCAGCAGCTTAGCCGGACAGAACACCGGGGAGCTGTTTTTT.

There are many counts of this clonotype. The CDR3: CASSFNRGETQYF. The CDR3 nucleotides are TGTGCCAGCAGCTTTAACCGTGGAGAGACCCAGTACTTC. This sequence joins TRBV7-9 and TRBJ2-5; the D is unclear. This CDR3 is built from 13 residues. With 3 bases removed from V and 4 bases from J, the gap between germline ends came to 9 bases. Germline V lookup: CDR1 SEHNR, CDR2 FQNEAQ (reference sequence).

In its sample, this clonotype was seen many times. This rearrangement joins TRBV7-9 to TRBJ2-3, with unresolved D. There are 14 residues in the CDR3. The V gene's germline CDR1 is SEHNR and CDR2 FQNEAQ (reference sequence). Deletions cut 1 base from V and 2 bases from J, with 7 bases between. The CDR3 sequence is CASSLDPITDTQYF. The CDR3 nucleotides are TGTGCCAGCAGCTTAGATCCCATCACAGATACGCAGTATTTT.

This clonotype was counted many times. The chain joins TRBV5-1 to TRBJ2-2; 10 nucleotides agree with TRBD1. CDR1 is SGHRS and CDR2 is YFSETQ in the germline V gene. V lost 3 bases and J lost 3; bases outside the gene matches: 2. This CDR3 contains 15 residues. CDR3 region: CASSSDRGDTGELFF. CDR3 sequence (DNA): TGCGCCAGCAGCTCGGACAGGGGGGACACCGGGGAGCTGTTTTTT. The entire variable domain, with the rest obtained from reference TRBV5-1 and TRBJ2-2, is as follows: KAGVTQTPRYLIKTRGQQVTLSCSPISGHRSVSWYQQTPGQGLQFLFEYFSETQRNKGNFPGRFSGRQFSNSRSEMNVSTLELGDSALYLCASSSDRGDTGELFFGEGSRLTVL.

This clonotype was observed many times. The chain combines TRBV7-8 with TRBJ1-5; 10 bases match TRBD1. With 1 base clipped from V and 1 base from J, the junction kept 1 base outside the gene matches. Germline V gene sequence: CDR1 SGHVS, CDR2 FQNEAQ. The CDR3 is made up of 16 amino acids. The DNA for the CDR3 is TGTGCCAGCAGCTTAGTGGGACAGGGGAGCAATCAGCCCCAGCATTTT. It codes for CASSLVGQGSNQPQHF.

This clonotype occurred many times. The V call is TRBV12-3 or TRBV12-4, the J call TRBJ1-5; the D is unclear. This CDR3 spans 15 amino acids. V gave up 6 bases and J gave up 3 bases, with 15 bases separating them. The DNA for the CDR3 is TGTGCCAGCAGCCCCGTTGGGCACCTCAATCAGCCCCAGCATTTT. It yields the protein CASSPVGHLNQPQHF.

This clonotype appeared many times. The rearrangement uses TRBV5-1 and TRBJ2-1, with no clear D. The CDR3 loop spans 14 amino acids. Trimming took off 1 base at V and 3 bases at J, with 8 bases between the two ends. Germline values: CDR1 SGHRS, CDR2 YFSETQ. DNA of the CDR3: TGCGCCAGCAGCTTGAGCCAGAGCTACAATGAGCAGTTCTTC. Its translation is CASSLSQSYNEQFF.

This clonotype was detected a few times. The CDR3, as DNA: TGTGCCACCAGTGACCCCGGTTTGGCTATGCCCGAACAGTCCACAGATACGCAGTATTTT. Translating it yields CATSDPGLAMPEQSTDTQYF. V and J are TRBV24-1 and TRBJ2-3; no clear D. The CDR3 is 20 amino acids. V was clipped by 4 bases and J by 2 bases, with 27 bases between them. Looked up from germline, CDR1 is KGHDR and CDR2 is SFDVKD.

The J gene is TRBJ1-3, the V gene TRBV19, with D hard to call. Germline V gene sequence: CDR1 LNHDA, CDR2 SQIVND (reference sequence). The CDR3 extends over 15 amino acids. Trimming took 6 bases from V and 4 from J, leaving 16 bases between them. The CDR3 DNA is TGTGCCAGTAGCCGATCGGGTGGGCGAGGAAACACCATATATTTT. It yields the protein CASSRSGGRGNTIYF.

This clonotype was seen repeatedly, ten times or more. The rearrangement links TRBV25-1 to TRBJ2-1, with TRBD2 identical over 9 bases. Germline values: CDR1 MGHDK, CDR2 SYGVNS. This CDR3 spans 14 amino acids. V shed 6 bases, J shed 9 bases, and the junction held 9 bases outside the gene matches. The CDR3 reads CASSGGGGRSEQFF. The CDR3 DNA follows: TGTGCCAGCAGCGGCGGGGGGGGCAGAAGTGAGCAGTTCTTC.

This clonotype was seen at least ten times. CDR3 amino acids: CASSRGRGFTEAFF. The DNA of the CDR3 is TGTGCCAGCAGTCGCGGCAGGGGCTTCACTGAAGCTTTCTTT. The chain carries TRBV27 and TRBJ1-1, with a tentative D call TRBD1 (6 bases). Germline CDR1 MNHEY, CDR2 SMNVEV (reference sequence). V was shortened by 5 bases and J by 4 bases, with 14 bases between the two germline ends. The CDR3 totals 14 residues.

This clonotype was observed at least ten times. The chain is built from TRBV10-3 and TRBJ1-1; D may be TRBD1 (5 bases). Trimming shortened V by 9 bases and J by 0 bases, and 8 bases separated the two germline ends. The CDR3 has 12 amino acids. Germline loops: CDR1 ENHRY, CDR2 SYGVKD. The CDR3 protein is CAIRDLNTEAFF. The CDR3, as DNA: TGTGCCATAAGGGACCTGAACACTGAAGCTTTCTTT.

The sample holds many counts of this clonotype. The genes are TRBV5-1 and TRBJ2-6; D tentatively reads TRBD1 or TRBD2 (5 bases each). This CDR3 comprises 17 residues. The V and J ends lost 5 bases and 2 bases respectively, with 17 bases between them. Per germline, CDR1 SGHRS and CDR2 YFSETQ. CDR3 in DNA: TGCGCCAGCAGTAGTCAGGGCGGGTTGGCTGGGGCCAACGTCCTGACTTTC. Protein sequence: CASSSQGGLAGANVLTF.

This clonotype was seen ten or more times. This rearrangement joins TRBV12-3 or TRBV12-4 to TRBJ1-2; D may be TRBD1 (5 bases). This CDR3 is built from 14 residues. The germline V and J ends were trimmed by 3 bases and 4 bases, with 12 bases remaining between them. CDR3 amino acids: CASSLGRQPYGYTF. The CDR3 nucleotides read TGTGCCAGCAGTTTGGGTCGACAGCCCTATGGCTACACCTTC.

The rearrangement uses TRBV5-1 and TRBJ2-5; D possibly corresponds to TRBD2 (5 bases). V lost 2 bases and J lost 7, with 12 bases in between. This CDR3 is 13 amino acids long. Germline lookup yields CDR1 SGHRS and CDR2 YFSETQ. The CDR3 protein is CASSLLEGGTQYF. The CDR3 bases are TGCGCCAGCAGCTTACTAGAGGGCGGGACCCAGTACTTC. Complete variable domain (other parts from reference TRBV5-1 and TRBJ2-5): KAGVTQTPRYLIKTRGQQVTLSCSPISGHRSVSWYQQTPGQGLQFLFEYFSETQRNKGNFPGRFSGRQFSNSRSEMNVSTLELGDSALYLCASSLLEGGTQYFGPGTRLLVL.